This T cell receptor (beta chain) was profiled in a study of cytomegalovirus exposure and HLA in healthy donors. As for this clone: The antigen remains unidentified.

A multiplex PCR was run with 60 Vbeta primers and 13 Jbeta primers. Here immunoSEQ multiplex PCR was the method, and the copy in TCRdb shows in-frame clones only, minus some. Here the sample spans about 160,000 clones, roughly 80% being singletons. Points from the study as a whole: A later analysis appeared to link common viral pathogens to several of the most significant clusters. Being productive about 87% or about 30% of the time was typical of most TCR beta V segments in an earlier analysis. Relative to equally common others, HLA-associated TCR beta chains showed greater clonal expansion in a later analysis.

The length of the CDR3 is 15 residues. The germline V gene encodes CDR1 SGHTA and CDR2 FQGTGA. Trimming shortened V by 1 base and J by 10 bases, and 14 bases separated the two germline ends. This TCR was recovered from a woman in her 30s in good health and CMV-seronegative. The chain is built from TRBV7-3 and TRBJ1-6, with D tentatively TRBD1 (5 bases). What was sequenced was PBMCs. CDR3 residues: CASSLMGQAESPLHF. The DNA for the CDR3 is TGTGCCAGCAGCTTAATGGGGCAGGCGGAGTCACCCCTCCACTTT. The full variable domain, its missing parts supplied by reference TRBV7-3 and TRBJ1-6, is GAGVSQTPSNKVTEKGKYVELRCDPISGHTALYWYRQSLGQGPEFLIYFQGTGAADDSGLPNDRFFAVRPEGSVSTLKIQRTERGDSAVYLCASSLMGQAESPLHFGNGTRLTVT.